Sequencing of this TCR beta chain was carried out in a study of shared clonotypes between healthy human individuals. Study outcomes and limitations: Naive subsets typically showed greater estimated richness than memory subsets.

Healthy adults negative for HIV, lacking recent acute infections or vaccinations, served as donors. As concerns this clone: The antigen remains undetermined.

Study processing details: ImmunoSEQ sequences covered only the junction and lacked quality scores; filtering therefore differed. Only in-frame clones appear in the TCRdb table, and some are missing; sequencing was by immunoSEQ multiplex PCR. Clone size and the V and J calls come from that table; the DNA yielded D and trimming. The profile shows 650,000 to 750,000 clones, roughly 70% of them singletons. Sequenced sample: memory CD4+ T cells sorted from blood. The subset denotes: CD45RA-negative fraction. This TCR came from a woman in her twenties or thirties in good health.

CDR3 DNA: TGTGCCAGCTCACCAGGTCGGGACGTGAGGGCTGAAGCTTTCTTT. As protein: CASSPGRDVRAEAFF. The V gene is TRBV18, the J gene TRBJ1-1, with D possibly TRBD1 on 5 matching bases. V lost 2 bases and J 6 bases, leaving 16 bases between the germline ends. Germline V lookup: CDR1 KGHSH, CDR2 LQKENI. The CDR3 is made up of 15 amino acids.